This TCR beta chain was recorded in a study of PD-1 blockade in classical Hodgkin lymphoma. Findings and limits, study-wide: CD4+ TCR diversity, unlike CD8+, rose significantly by C4D1. TCR diversity at baseline was reported to be reduced in newly diagnosed patients relative to healthy donors.

Every patient relapsed after autologous stem cell transplantation, and brentuximab vedotin exposure varied. As for this clone: Its specificity is unknown.

Sequenced by immunoSEQ multiplex PCR; TCRdb stores in-frame clones only, minus some. Of more than 35,000 clones in the sample, around 90% were seen once. The sample consisted of peripheral blood mononuclear cells (PBMCs), taken before the second cycle of nivolumab. This clonotype was obtained from a human donor with classical Hodgkin lymphoma.

In DNA form, the CDR3 reads TGTGCCACCAGCAGAGATTTACAGGCCTACGAGCAGTACTTC. It translates to CATSRDLQAYEQYF. The chain employs TRBV15 and TRBJ2-5; tentatively, D is TRBD1 (5 bases). The J call is uncertain, as TRBJ2-7 better fits the DNA end. Per germline, CDR1 LNHNV and CDR2 YYDKDF (reference sequence). This CDR3 comprises 14 residues.